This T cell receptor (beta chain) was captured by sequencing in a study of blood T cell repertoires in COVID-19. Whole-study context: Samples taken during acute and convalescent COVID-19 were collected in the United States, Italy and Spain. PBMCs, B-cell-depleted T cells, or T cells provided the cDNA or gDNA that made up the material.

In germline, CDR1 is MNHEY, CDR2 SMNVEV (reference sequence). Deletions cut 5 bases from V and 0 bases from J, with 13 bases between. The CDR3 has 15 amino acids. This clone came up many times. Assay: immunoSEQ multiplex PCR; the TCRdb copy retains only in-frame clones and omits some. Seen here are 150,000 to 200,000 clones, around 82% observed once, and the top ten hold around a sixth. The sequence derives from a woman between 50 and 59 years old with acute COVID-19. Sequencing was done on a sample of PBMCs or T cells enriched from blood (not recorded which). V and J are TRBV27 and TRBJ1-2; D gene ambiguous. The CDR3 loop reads CASSQKREANYGYTF. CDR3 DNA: TGTGCCAGCAGTCAGAAGAGGGAAGCTAACTATGGCTACACCTTC.